This passage covers 11 T cell receptor beta chains from one sample sequenced in a study of blood T cell repertoires in COVID-19. Produced via immunoSEQ multiplex PCR; TCRdb's table is partial and in-frame only. Of approximately 390,000 clones listed, over 75% are singletons. Sequencing used PBMCs or T cells enriched from blood (not recorded which). The receptors derive from a woman aged 35 to 49 with acute COVID-19.

Note on this clone: Other DNA sequences from this sample encode an identical CDR3 as well. J is TRBJ2-1 and V is TRBV2; no definite D call. This CDR3 comprises 15 residues. V was clipped by 6 bases and J by 0 bases, with 12 bases between them. Germline loops: CDR1 SNHLY, CDR2 FYNNEI. The CDR3, as DNA: TGTGCCAGCAGGGGCTCAACGAGCTCCTACAATGAGCAGTTCTTC. Amino acid sequence: CASRGSTSSYNEQFF.

The V call is TRBV18, the J call TRBJ2-3, with 7 bases fitting TRBD2. The CDR3 sequence is 14 residues long. The V and J ends lost 4 bases and 4 bases, in that order; junction bases with no gene match: 5. Germline CDR1 reads KGHSH; CDR2 reads LQKENI. The CDR3: CASSRLASADTQYF. The CDR3 DNA sequence: TGTGCCAGCTCACGACTAGCATCCGCAGATACGCAGTATTTT.

The V gene is TRBV19, the J gene TRBJ2-2; TRBD1 matches at 8 bases. CDR1 is LNHDA, CDR2 SQIVND, per germline (reference sequence). The CDR3 contains 16 residues. V shed 5 bases and J 2 bases; nucleotides not matched to a gene: 7. The CDR3 protein is CASSDPGTGNTGELFF. The CDR3 DNA reads as TGTGCCAGTAGTGATCCCGGGACAGGTAACACCGGGGAGCTGTTTTTT. The variable domain in full, completed from reference TRBV19 and TRBJ2-2, reads DGGITQSPKYLFRKEGQNVTLSCEQNLNHDAMYWYRQDPGQGLRLIYYSQIVNDFQKGDIAEGYSVSREKKESFPLTVTSAQKNPTAFYLCASSDPGTGNTGELFFGEGSRLTVL.

This chain connects TRBV3-1 (or the pseudogene TRBV3-2) to TRBJ2-7, with D possibly matching TRBD2 (5 bases). Germline values: CDR1 LGHDT, CDR2 YNNKEL (reference sequence). V dropped 4 bases and J dropped 0 bases, with 13 bases sitting between them. The CDR3 is made up of 15 amino acids. This CDR3 reads CASSPRTGSSYEQYF. DNA of the CDR3: TGTGCCAGCAGCCCGAGGACGGGGAGCTCCTACGAGCAGTACTTC.

The V call is TRBV5-6, the J call TRBJ2-5; 8 nucleotides align to TRBD1. Germline CDR1 and CDR2: SGHDT and YYEEEE. V lost 4 bases to trimming and J lost 5 bases; unmatched junction nucleotides: 10. This CDR3 region has 15 residues. CDR3 sequence (DNA): TGTGCCAGCAGCATGACATCGGACAGGGAGGAGACCCAGTACTTC. It codes for CASSMTSDREETQYF. Full variable domain (missing parts from reference TRBV5-6 and TRBJ2-5): DAGVTQSPTHLIKTRGQQVTLRCSPKSGHDTVSWYQQALGQGPQFIFQYYEEEERQRGNFPDRFSGHQFPNYSSELNVNALLLGDSALYLCASSMTSDREETQYFGPGTRLLVL.

The chain employs TRBV5-4 and TRBJ2-7; 7 bases agree with TRBD1. V was clipped by 0 bases and J by 0 bases; unmatched bases: 3. Looked up from germline, CDR1 is SGHNT and CDR2 is YYREEE (reference sequence). The CDR3 sequence is 15 residues long. CDR3 region: CASSLGQGSSYEQYF. In nucleotides, the CDR3 is TGTGCCAGCAGCTTGGGACAGGGAAGCTCCTACGAGCAGTACTTC.

This chain links TRBV30 with TRBJ2-7; D remains ambiguous. This CDR3 has 12 amino acids. V lost 3 bases, J lost 3 bases, and 9 bases lay in between. Germline CDR1 GTSNPN, CDR2 SVGIG (reference sequence). The chain's CDR3 is CAWSPLDYEQYF. The CDR3 bases are TGTGCCTGGAGCCCCCTAGACTACGAGCAGTACTTC.

The chain recombines TRBV18 with TRBJ2-1; a weak D match, TRBD1 (7 bases). The V end was cut by 6 bases, the J end by 5 bases, with 20 bases between. There are 16 residues in the CDR3. CDR1 and CDR2 (germline): KGHSH, LQKENI. The DNA for the CDR3 is TGTGCCAGCTCCCCATCAGGGGGGACTGGCCACAATGAGCAGTTCTTC. Residues: CASSPSGGTGHNEQFF. The variable domain in full, with the rest retrieved from reference TRBV18 and TRBJ2-1, is NAGVMQNPRHLVRRRGQEARLRCSPMKGHSHVYWYRQLPEEGLKFMVYLQKENIIDESGMPKERFSAEFPKEGPSILRIQQVVRGDSAAYFCASSPSGGTGHNEQFFGPGTRLTVL.

The J gene is TRBJ2-3, the V gene TRBV11-2; a possible D gene is TRBD1 (6 bases). The V gene lost 4 bases and the J gene lost 2 bases, with 10 bases spanning the gap. Germline V gives CDR1 SGHAT, CDR2 FQNNGV. This CDR3 is built from 14 residues. CDR3 DNA: TGTGCCAGCAGCTCTACAGGGTACACAGATACGCAGTATTTT. It yields the protein CASSSTGYTDTQYF.

V gene TRBV5-5 combines with J gene TRBJ2-3; TRBD2 aligns across 14 bases. Per the germline V gene, CDR1 is SGHKS and CDR2 is YYEKEE (reference sequence). This CDR3 is 18 amino acids long. Trimming removed 7 bases from V and 6 bases from J; junction bases left unmatched: 16. DNA of the CDR3: TGTGCCAGCGTTATGCCGGGGACTAGCGGGGGCCTGGTGGATACGCAGTATTTT. It codes for CASVMPGTSGGLVDTQYF.

The chain links TRBV19 to TRBJ2-2, with 10 nucleotides matching TRBD1. In germline, CDR1 is LNHDA, CDR2 SQIVND (reference sequence). V was pared by 2 bases and J by 7 bases, with 10 bases of the junction left unmatched. The CDR3 extends over 17 amino acids. CDR3 in amino acids: CASSIPTGQGGGGELFF. The CDR3 DNA reads as TGTGCCAGTAGTATACCCACTGGACAGGGGGGAGGCGGGGAGCTGTTTTTT.